One sample yielded the 16 T cell receptor beta chains listed below, sequenced in a study of beta chain features in type 1 diabetes. General study results and limits: All four CD4+ subsets of Type 1 diabetes patients contained TCRB CDR3s that were moderately but significantly shorter.

Isolated RNA was reverse transcribed in full, so expressed TCRB transcripts were sequenced. Clones were sequenced by immunoSEQ multiplex PCR, and TCRdb holds only the in-frame ones, with some missing. Of a few hundred thousand clones listed, 8% to 10% are singletons. What these receptors recognize is not known. Input material: central memory CD4+ T cells from blood. The receptor source for this set is a man between 25 and 39 years old with type 1 diabetes.

The chain is built from TRBV29-1 and TRBJ2-7; the D call may be TRBD1 or TRBD2 (6 bases each). From germline, CDR1 is SQVTM and CDR2 ANQGSEA. The V gene lost 8 bases and the J gene lost 4 bases, with 21 bases spanning the gap. CDR3 length: 14 residues. CDR3 loop: CSFSVLLGGYEQYF. The DNA of the CDR3 is TGCAGCTTCTCGGTTCTCCTAGGGGGGTACGAGCAGTACTTC.

The genes are TRBV7-9 and TRBJ2-1; 9 bases map to TRBD2. Germline-derived CDR1 and CDR2 are SEHNR and FQNEAQ (reference sequence). This CDR3 is 16 amino acids long. J gave up 10 bases and V 7 bases, and 17 bases lay outside the gene matches. The CDR3 sequence: CASTRRAGGHGGEQFF. CDR3 DNA sequence: TGTGCCAGCACCCGAAGAGCGGGAGGTCACGGGGGGGAGCAGTTCTTC. The full variable domain, in which reference TRBV7-9 and TRBJ2-1 provide the parts outside the CDR3, is DTGVSQNPRHKITKRGQNVTFRCDPISEHNRLYWYRQTLGQGPEFLTYFQNEAQLEKSRLLSDRFSAERPKGSFSTLEIQRTEQGDSAMYLCASTRRAGGHGGEQFFGPGTRLTVL.

This clone appeared a few times. CDR3 amino acids: CASSFVREGSFLGTDTQYF. The CDR3, as DNA: TGCGCCAGCAGCTTCGTCCGGGAAGGCTCCTTCCTCGGCACAGATACGCAGTATTTT. This chain joins TRBV5-1 and TRBJ2-3; D might be TRBD2 (5 bases). Per the germline V gene, CDR1 is SGHRS and CDR2 is YFSETQ. The CDR3 is 19 residues long. Trimming removed 2 bases from V and 1 base from J, with 23 bases in between. Complete variable domain (other parts from reference TRBV5-1 and TRBJ2-3): KAGVTQTPRYLIKTRGQQVTLSCSPISGHRSVSWYQQTPGQGLQFLFEYFSETQRNKGNFPGRFSGRQFSNSRSEMNVSTLELGDSALYLCASSFVREGSFLGTDTQYFGPGTRLTVL.

The rearrangement links TRBV28 to TRBJ1-2, with 7 bases fitting TRBD1. CDR1 MDHEN and CDR2 SYDVKM come from the germline V gene. The J segment lost 4 bases and the V segment lost 5 bases, leaving 13 bases of the junction unmatched. The CDR3 spans 16 residues. The CDR3 loop reads CASSAQSGQIPYGYTF. The DNA of the CDR3 is TGTGCCAGCAGTGCCCAATCGGGACAGATCCCCTATGGCTACACCTTC.

This clone was seen repeatedly, ten times or more. The rearrangement uses TRBV11-2 and TRBJ2-3; D perhaps matches TRBD1 (5 bases). Germline-derived CDR1 and CDR2 are SGHAT and FQNNGV. CDR3 size: 16 residues. Trimming left V 2 bases short and J 2 bases short, with 14 bases between. CDR3 nucleotide sequence: TGTGCCAGCAGCTTAAGGGGTGGAGCGCCCACAGATACGCAGTATTTT. This codes for CASSLRGGAPTDTQYF. Drawing the rest from reference TRBV11-2 and TRBJ2-3, the complete variable domain is EAGVAQSPRYKIIEKRQSVAFWCNPISGHATLYWYQQILGQGPKLLIQFQNNGVVDDSQLPKDRFSAERLKGVDSTLKIQPAKLEDSAVYLCASSLRGGAPTDTQYFGPGTRLTVL.

V and J are TRBV10-3 and TRBJ1-2; 7 nucleotides match TRBD1. The trim removed 5 bases at V and 7 bases at J, leaving 1 base unmatched. In germline, CDR1 is ENHRY, CDR2 SYGVKD. The CDR3 length is 11 residues. The CDR3, as DNA: TGTGCCATCAGTCGGGACAGTGGCTACACCTTC. It translates to CAISRDSGYTF.

In this sample, this clone turned up a few times. The gene calls are TRBV5-1 and TRBJ2-7; D may be TRBD2 (5 bases). Looked up from germline, CDR1 is SGHRS and CDR2 is YFSETQ. Trimming removed 1 base at V and 3 bases at J, with 8 bases between. This CDR3 has 13 amino acids. The CDR3 bases are TGCGCCAGCAGCTTGAGCGGTTACTACGAGCAGTACTTC. It specifies CASSLSGYYEQYF.

This clone was counted between two and nine times. The chain joins TRBV28 to TRBJ2-5; D gene unclear. Germline CDR1 reads MDHEN; CDR2 reads SYDVKM. This CDR3 comprises 12 residues. V was cut by 1 base and J by 4 bases, with 4 bases left in between. The CDR3 region has the DNA TGTGCCAGCAGTTTATTTGGAGAGACCCAGTACTTC. This translates into CASSLFGETQYF.

This clone was seen only a few times. The chain has TRBV27 and TRBJ2-7; 8 bases match TRBD2. V shed 2 bases and J 4 bases; nucleotides not matched to a gene: 4. Germline lookup yields CDR1 MNHEY and CDR2 SMNVEV (reference sequence). The CDR3 has 14 residues. CDR3 DNA: TGTGCCAGCAGTTTAGGTAGCGGGAAGTACGAGCAGTACTTC. This sequence encodes CASSLGSGKYEQYF.

About this clone itself: A junction boundary mismatches the germline segment, possibly from a read error. The chain is built from TRBV6-1 and TRBJ1-1; the D is unclear. The germline gives CDR1 MNHNS, CDR2 SASEGT. CDR3 length: 12 residues. As DNA, the CDR3 is TGTGCCATCAGTGTGGGGAACACTGAAGCTTTCTTT. Amino acids: CAISVGNTEAFF.

This clone has just a few counts. V is TRBV5-4 and J is TRBJ2-5; D is undetermined. V lost 2 bases and J lost 4, with 12 bases in between. In germline, CDR1 is SGHNT, CDR2 YYREEE (reference sequence). The CDR3 has 14 residues. The CDR3 DNA is TGTGCCAGCAGCTTAAGAGAGATCTCAGAGACCCAGTACTTC. It yields the protein CASSLREISETQYF.

The chain links TRBV10-3 to TRBJ1-3; D gene ambiguous. CDR1 and CDR2 from the germline V gene are ENHRY and SYGVKD. The CDR3 totals 13 residues. V was cut by 11 bases and J by 3 bases, with 14 bases left in between. The CDR3 protein is CASRGPGGNTIYF. The CDR3 DNA is TGTGCCTCTCGGGGTCCTGGTGGAAACACCATATATTTT.

A note on this clone: The CDR3 does not close with the conserved phenylalanine or tryptophan, likely indicating a read error. The chain uses TRBV6-6 and TRBJ1-2, with TRBD1 matching 7 bases. The CDR3 contains 16 residues. Germline lookup yields CDR1 MNHNY and CDR2 SVGAGI (reference sequence). V gave up 0 bases and J gave up 2 bases; unmatched junction bases: 6. CDR3 DNA sequence: TGTGCCAGCAGTTACTCGGGGACAGCTACGAACTATGGCTACACCCTC. This encodes CASSYSGTATNYGYTL.

This clone was picked up one time. The V gene is TRBV27, the J gene TRBJ2-5; no definite D call. The germline V gene has CDR1 MNHEY and CDR2 SMNVEV (reference sequence). CDR3 length: 14 amino acids. Trimming cost V 3 bases and J 4 bases, with 12 bases left between them. CDR3 bases: TGTGCCAGCAGTTTCGTGGGCAGAGGAGAGACCCAGTACTTC. Its translation: CASSFVGRGETQYF.

This clone showed up just a few times. The chain employs TRBV27 and TRBJ2-5, with 9 bases aligning to TRBD2. This CDR3 spans 16 amino acids. Germline assignment: CDR1 MNHEY and CDR2 SMNVEV (reference sequence). V lost 3 bases, J lost 5 bases, and 10 bases stayed unmatched. The DNA of the CDR3 is TGTGCCAGCAGTTTGGCGTCTAGCGGGATTAAGGAGACCCAGTACTTC. Its translation is CASSLASSGIKETQYF.

In its sample, this clone was seen a few times. This rearrangement joins TRBV18 to TRBJ2-5; 14 positions match TRBD2. J lost 3 bases, V lost 3 bases, and 15 bases had no gene match. The CDR3 extends over 20 amino acids. CDR1 and CDR2 (germline): KGHSH, LQKENI. The CDR3 spells CASSPVNPGTSGSYKETQYF. The DNA of the CDR3 is TGTGCCAGCTCACCCGTAAACCCCGGGACTAGCGGGAGCTATAAAGAGACCCAGTACTTC.